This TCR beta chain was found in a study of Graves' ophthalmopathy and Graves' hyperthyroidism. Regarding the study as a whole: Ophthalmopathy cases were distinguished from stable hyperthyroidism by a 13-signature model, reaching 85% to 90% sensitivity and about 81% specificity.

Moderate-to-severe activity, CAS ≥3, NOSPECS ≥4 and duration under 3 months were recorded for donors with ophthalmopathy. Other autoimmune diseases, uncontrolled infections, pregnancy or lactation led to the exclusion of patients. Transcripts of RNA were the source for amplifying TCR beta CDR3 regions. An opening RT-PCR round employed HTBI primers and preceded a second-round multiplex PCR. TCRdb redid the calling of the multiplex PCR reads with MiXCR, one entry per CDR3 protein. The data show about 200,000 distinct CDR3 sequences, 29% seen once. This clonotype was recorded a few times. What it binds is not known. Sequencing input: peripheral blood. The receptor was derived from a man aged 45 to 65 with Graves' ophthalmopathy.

The CDR3 nucleotides read TGTGCCAGCAGCTTGTGGGAGGGCGAGCAGTACTTC. This codes for CASSLWEGEQYF. V usage is TRBV7-2 and J usage is TRBJ2-7, with 7 positions matching TRBD2. V was clipped by 3 bases and J by 6 bases; unmatched bases: 2. CDR3 length: 12 residues. The V gene's germline CDR1 is SGHTA and CDR2 FQGNSA.